This entry lists 21 T cell receptor beta chains sequenced from one sample in a study of tumor and adjacent non-tumor tissue in lung cancer. A modified ARM-PCR protocol with three rounds of nested PCR amplified TCRbeta. MiXCR, run by TCRdb on the multiplex PCR reads, gives a single entry per CDR3 protein. The data show about 110,000 distinct CDR3 sequences, approximately 84% seen once. No cell sorting was done before RNA was extracted from the tissue. The sequencing input was lung tumor tissue. These receptors came from a man aged 70 or older with non-small cell lung cancer.

With respect to this clonotype: This may come from a read error, since a much larger clone is one base off. The chain uses TRBV20-1 and TRBJ2-1, with D perhaps matching TRBD2 (5 bases). Germline CDR1 DFQATT, CDR2 SNEGSKA (reference sequence). This CDR3 region has 15 residues. V lost 1 base to trimming and J lost 3 bases, with 13 bases between them. CDR3 protein: CSARGLVGDYNEQFF. In DNA form, the CDR3 reads TGCAGTGCTAGAGGTCTAGTGGGAGACTACAATGAGCAGTTCTTC.

This clonotype was observed a single time. CDR3 sequence reads: CASYQPGTVMNTEAFF. The CDR3 coding sequence is TGTGCCAGCTACCAGCCCGGGACAGTGATGAACACTGAAGCTTTCTTT. The chain combines TRBV5-6 with TRBJ1-1, with TRBD1 matching 7 bases. The V and J ends lost 7 bases and 0 bases, in that order; junction bases with no gene match: 12. The germline gives CDR1 SGHDT, CDR2 YYEEEE. The CDR3 length is 16 residues.

About this clonotype itself: The conserved phenylalanine or tryptophan is not found at the CDR3 terminus, so this likely reflects a read error. The CDR3 spells CVSSRDRGLQAQHL. CDR3 DNA: TGTGTCAGCAGTAGGGACAGGGGGCTTCAGGCCCAGCATCTT. This chain joins TRBV6-8 and TRBJ1-5; 12 positions agree with TRBD1. Germline lookup yields CDR1 MNHGY and CDR2 SAAAGT. This CDR3 spans 14 amino acids.

This chain joins TRBV11-2 and TRBJ2-5; D ambiguous. The CDR3 covers 16 residues. Germline V gives CDR1 SGHAT, CDR2 FQNNGV. V was trimmed by 5 bases and J by 3 bases, leaving 19 bases between them. The CDR3 spells CASSQTPGVGKETQYF. In DNA, the CDR3 is TGTGCCAGCAGCCAAACTCCTGGCGTGGGAAAAGAGACCCAGTACTTC.

The V gene is TRBV5-6, the J gene TRBJ2-7; a possible D gene is TRBD2 (6 bases). The CDR3 spans 18 residues. Germline-derived CDR1 and CDR2 are SGHDT and YYEEEE. Trimming removed 4 bases from V and 4 bases from J, with 27 bases in between. The CDR3 sequence is CASSPILAGGPGNYEQYF. The CDR3 region has the DNA TGTGCCAGCAGCCCGATACTAGCTGGAGGCCCGGGTAATTACGAGCAGTACTTC.

Remarks on this clonotype: The junction differs from germline at one of its ends, possibly a read error. The J gene is TRBJ1-1, the V gene TRBV12-3 or TRBV12-4; no definite D call. The CDR3 length is 14 residues. The CDR3 DNA follows: TGTGGCAGCAGTCCATGGAGGCAGAACACTGAAGCCTTCTTT. Protein: CGSSPWRQNTEAFF.

Comment on this clonotype: At one end, the junction sequence differs from germline, possibly due to a read error. The gene calls are TRBV20-1 and TRBJ2-4, with 16 nucleotides matching TRBD2. Germline CDR1 DFQATT, CDR2 SNEGSKA (reference sequence). The CDR3 totals 19 residues. CDR3: CNAQLRGLAGGPGKNMQYF. CDR3 DNA sequence: TGCAATGCTCAACTACGGGGACTAGCGGGAGGGCCCGGCAAAAACATGCAGTACTTC.

This clonotype has more than one count but fewer than ten. At one end the junction does not follow the germline gene, possibly because of a read error. The V call is TRBV4-1, the J call TRBJ2-2, with D perhaps matching TRBD2 (5 bases). Germline CDR1 reads MGHRA; CDR2 reads YSYEKL. The CDR3 covers 12 residues. This chain's CDR3 is CTSSDFSGELFF. Written as DNA, the CDR3 is TGCACCAGTAGCGACTTTTCTGGGGAGCTGTTTTTT.

Ten or more counts support this clonotype. The chain carries TRBV5-1 and TRBJ2-6; no firm D call. V shed 3 bases and J shed 2 bases, with 0 bases lying between them. CDR1 is SGHRS, CDR2 YFSETQ, per germline. This CDR3 has 12 amino acids. CDR3 in DNA: TGCGCCAGCAGCTCTGGGGCCAACGTCCTGACTTTC. The encoded protein is CASSSGANVLTF.

A word on this clonotype: A read error may produce the germline difference seen at one junction end. This CDR3 is CTSSRLESYEQYF. Written as DNA, the CDR3 is TGCACCAGTAGCAGATTGGAATCCTACGAGCAGTACTTC. The rearrangement links TRBV10-2 to TRBJ2-7; D not certain. The CDR3 is 13 residues long. Germline V CDR1 and CDR2: WSHSY, SAAADI.

This clonotype has just a few counts. A much larger clonotype is one base distant, so this may be a read error. The CDR3 loop reads CTSSHTGGQGYGYTF. For the CDR3, the DNA is TGTACCAGCAGCCACACAGGGGGCCAGGGCTATGGCTACACCTTC. The chain is built from TRBV6-6 and TRBJ1-2; 9 bases line up with TRBD1. The CDR3 spans 15 residues. Germline values: CDR1 MNHNY, CDR2 SVGAGI (reference sequence).

To note about this clonotype: One end of the junction fails to match germline, which may point to a read error. The chain links TRBV10-1 to TRBJ2-1; no definite D call. This CDR3 comprises 14 residues. Germline V lookup: CDR1 WNHNN, CDR2 SYGVQD (reference sequence). CDR3 in DNA: TGCGCTAGCAGTCCCGGATGTTCGTACAATGAGCAGTTCTTC. It yields the protein CASSPGCSYNEQFF.

The rearrangement uses TRBV6-2 or TRBV6-3 and TRBJ2-1, with unresolved D. The CDR3 covers 13 residues. CDR1 and CDR2 (germline): MNHEY, SVGEGT. Trimming shortened V by 7 bases and J by 15 bases, and 22 bases separated the two germline ends. The CDR3 DNA follows: TGTGCCAGCAACAGAGGCGGCTACAATGAGAGGTTCTTC. Its translation: CASNRGGYNERFF.

Notes on this clonotype: The DNA is left out, because the CDR3 cannot be placed on it with certainty; the CDR3 is given as TCRdb lists it. The chain joins TRBV29-1 to TRBJ1-2; the table's D gene call, TRBD1, was not cross checked with the DNA. Per the germline V gene, CDR1 is SQVTM and CDR2 is ANQGSEA. The CDR3 spans 16 amino acids, including both terminal residues. The CDR3 reads CSVDTGGSGPNYGCTF.

This clonotype appeared a few times. A read error may account for a junction end that differs from germline. V is TRBV12-3 or TRBV12-4 and J is TRBJ1-3; D ambiguous. The CDR3 is 16 residues long. CDR3 nucleotides: TGTGCCAGCAGTTTCTCTCTCCCCCATACTGGAAACACTATATATTTT. This encodes CASSFSLPHTGNTIYF.

The table lists this clonotype with a few counts. This rearrangement joins TRBV20-1 to TRBJ2-1; 9 bases are a match to TRBD2. The CDR3 sequence is 16 residues long. Germline loops: CDR1 DFQATT, CDR2 SNEGSKA (reference sequence). Trimming removed 0 bases from V and 4 bases from J; junction bases left unmatched: 7. The CDR3 DNA reads as TGCAGTGCTAGAGATTCCGCGGGAGGGAGATACAATGAGCAGTTCTTC. Translated: CSARDSAGGRYNEQFF.

This clonotype occurred once. A much larger clone sits a single nucleotide away, making a read error possible. The chain has TRBV5-1 and TRBJ1-1; 7 bases are shared with TRBD1. The CDR3 length is 18 residues. The J segment lost 6 bases and the V segment lost 1 base, leaving 18 bases of the junction unmatched. The germline CDR1 and CDR2 sequences are SGHRS and YFSETQ. The CDR3 DNA sequence: TGCGCCAGCAGCTTGCACCCAGGCCGTTTCGACAGGGTACCTGAAGCTTTCTTT. The encoded protein is CASSLHPGRFDRVPEAFF.

As regards this clonotype: Because the CDR3 is missing its conserved closing phenylalanine or tryptophan, this is likely a read error. The rearrangement uses TRBV6-5 and TRBJ2-2; TRBD2 might be the D (5 bases). The CDR3 spans 16 residues. Germline CDR1 is MNHEY and CDR2 is SVGAGI. The ends were cut back, 6 bases at V and 4 bases at J, with 18 bases in the middle. The CDR3 sequence: CASSWAQGRSTGELFY. The CDR3 DNA reads as TGTGCCAGCAGCTGGGCCCAAGGGAGAAGCACCGGGGAGCTGTTTTAT.

The CDR3, as DNA: TGTACTAGCTCACCACCGATGTTCAGGGGAAACACCATATATTTT. Its protein product is CTSSPPMFRGNTIYF. The chain joins TRBV18 to TRBJ1-3; no firm D call. The CDR3 contains 15 residues. Germline CDR1 is KGHSH and CDR2 is LQKENI. The full variable domain, completed using reference TRBV18 and TRBJ1-3, is NAGVMQNPRHLVRRRGQEARLRCSPMKGHSHVYWYRQLPEEGLKFMVYLQKENIIDESGMPKERFSAEFPKEGPSILRIQQVVRGDSAAYFCTSSPPMFRGNTIYFGEGSWLTVV.

The V gene is TRBV29-1, the J gene TRBJ1-2, with 7 bases aligning to TRBD1. Unmatched junction bases numbered 2, after V lost 4 bases and J lost 3 bases. The CDR3 totals 12 residues. Germline lookup yields CDR1 SQVTM and CDR2 ANQGSEA. For the CDR3, the DNA is TGCAGCGTTGCCGGGACAGACTATGGCTACACCTTC. It specifies CSVAGTDYGYTF.

Only one count was recorded for this clonotype. A clone one base away is much larger, so this may be a read error. The gene calls are TRBV28 and TRBJ2-7; TRBD2 matches 11 bases. The CDR3 has 16 residues. The germline V gene has CDR1 MDHEN and CDR2 SYDVKM. The CDR3 region has the DNA TGTGTCAGCAGCTTCGGGACTAGCGGTACTGACTACGAGCAGTACTTC. Encoded protein: CVSSFGTSGTDYEQYF.